A single T cell receptor beta chain is shown here with its context. These data belong to a study of OX40 agonist ivuxolimab in advanced cancers. Here immunoSEQ multiplex PCR was the method, and the copy in TCRdb shows in-frame clones only, minus some. The table has 100,000 or so clones, approximately 90% seen once. V gave up 4 bases and J gave up 6 bases, with 5 bases separating them. CDR3 length: 11 residues. From germline, CDR1 is MNHNS and CDR2 SASEGT. The sequencing here drew on CD4+ or CD8+ T cells sorted from blood, taken in a trial of the OX40 agonist ivuxolimab. This sequence originates from an adult with an advanced solid tumor such as melanoma, head and neck, liver or kidney cancer. V is TRBV6-1 and J is TRBJ2-3; D unresolved. The CDR3 here is CASSVADTQYF. The CDR3 DNA follows: TGTGCCAGCAGTGTGGCGGATACGCAGTATTTT.